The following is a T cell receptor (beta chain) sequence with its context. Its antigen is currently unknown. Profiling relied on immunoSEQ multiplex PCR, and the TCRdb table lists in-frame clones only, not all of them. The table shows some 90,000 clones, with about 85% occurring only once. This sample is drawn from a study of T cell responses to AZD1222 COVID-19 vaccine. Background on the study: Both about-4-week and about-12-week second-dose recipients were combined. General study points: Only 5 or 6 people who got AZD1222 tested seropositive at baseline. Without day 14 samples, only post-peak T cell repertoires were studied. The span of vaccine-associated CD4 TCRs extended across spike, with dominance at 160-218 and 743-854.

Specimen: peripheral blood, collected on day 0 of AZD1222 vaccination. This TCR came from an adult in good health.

In DNA, the CDR3 is TGTGCCATCAGGACGCAGAGCTACGAGCAGTACTTC. Its protein is CAIRTQSYEQYF. The chain joins TRBV10-3 to TRBJ2-7; D unresolved. Germline V lookup: CDR1 ENHRY, CDR2 SYGVKD. The CDR3 runs to 12 residues. Trimming took off 6 bases at V and 3 bases at J, with 9 bases between the two ends.